This note documents a single T cell receptor beta chain sequence. Clones were sequenced by immunoSEQ multiplex PCR, and TCRdb holds only the in-frame ones, with some missing. The table has about 75,000 clones, approximately 80% seen once. The data were taken from a study of control samples from healthy donors and cancer patients. Germline values: CDR1 SGDLS, CDR2 YYNGEE. With 3 bases removed from V and 4 bases from J, the gap between germline ends came to 11 bases. The CDR3 loop spans 13 amino acids. The sequencing sample was made of blood. The sequence derives from a man aged 45-65 years in good health. J is TRBJ2-7 and V is TRBV9, with D perhaps matching TRBD2 (6 bases). CDR3 sequence: CASSASGGYEQYF. CDR3 coding DNA: TGTGCCAGCAGCGCCTCCGGGGGATACGAGCAGTACTTC. Full variable domain (missing parts from reference TRBV9 and TRBJ2-7): DSGVTQTPKHLITATGQRVTLRCSPRSGDLSVYWYQQSLDQGLQFLIQYYNGEERAKGNILERFSAQQFPDLHSELNLSSLELGDSALYFCASSASGGYEQYFGPGTRLTVT.